The 15 T cell receptor beta chains presented below share a single source sample, sequenced in a study of blood T cell repertoires in COVID-19. Sequencing used immunoSEQ multiplex PCR; TCRdb keeps in-frame clones, though not all of them. The table lists roughly 110,000 clones, around 92% of them singletons. Sequencing used peripheral blood. These receptors were obtained from a man aged 40-49 years with active or convalescent COVID-19.

For the CDR3, the DNA is TGTGCCACCAGTGAACCAGTGGGGGGACAGAAAAACAATGAGCAGTTCTTC. Translated, it gives CATSEPVGGQKNNEQFF. The rearrangement uses TRBV24-1 and TRBJ2-1; a possible D gene is TRBD1 (7 bases). Germline-derived CDR1 and CDR2 are KGHDR and SFDVKD. V lost 4 bases, J lost 5 bases, and 20 bases lay in between. This CDR3 is built from 17 residues.

The J gene is TRBJ2-1, the V gene TRBV7-2; possibly TRBD2 for D (6 bases). Germline V CDR1 and CDR2: SGHTA, FQGNSA. Trimming took off 3 bases at V and 6 bases at J, with 21 bases between the two ends. The CDR3 sequence is 17 residues long. The CDR3 DNA is TGTGCCAGCAGCTTCTCGGAGGGCGACTTGAGGAGCAATGAGCAGTTCTTC. Residues: CASSFSEGDLRSNEQFF.

The genes are TRBV18 and TRBJ2-7; the D gene is possibly TRBD1 (6 bases). There are 12 residues in the CDR3. The germline gives CDR1 KGHSH, CDR2 LQKENI. V dropped 6 bases and J dropped 2 bases, with 8 bases sitting between them. CDR3 coding DNA: TGTGCCAGCTCCGGACAGACCTACGAGCAGTACTTC. Translation: CASSGQTYEQYF. The full variable domain, completed using reference TRBV18 and TRBJ2-7, is NAGVMQNPRHLVRRRGQEARLRCSPMKGHSHVYWYRQLPEEGLKFMVYLQKENIIDESGMPKERFSAEFPKEGPSILRIQQVVRGDSAAYFCASSGQTYEQYFGPGTRLTVT.

This clone was picked up a small number of times. The rearrangement uses TRBV19 and TRBJ2-3; 7 nucleotides align to TRBD1. The V gene end was trimmed by 4 bases and the J gene end by 1 base; junction bases not matched to a gene: 2. Germline lookup yields CDR1 LNHDA and CDR2 SQIVND (reference sequence). There are 14 residues in the CDR3. CDR3 loop: CASSTTGGTDTQYF. The CDR3 region has the DNA TGTGCCAGTAGTACCACAGGGGGCACAGATACGCAGTATTTT.

The rearrangement joins TRBV18 to TRBJ1-1, with D possibly matching TRBD1 (5 bases). The germline V and J ends were trimmed by 2 bases and 9 bases, with 10 bases remaining between them. The CDR3 consists of 12 residues. Germline CDR1 and CDR2: KGHSH and LQKENI. The CDR3 region is CASSPGTLQAFF. The CDR3 nucleotides are TGTGCCAGCTCACCAGGGACTCTTCAAGCTTTCTTT.

The V gene is TRBV5-1, the J gene TRBJ2-1; perhaps TRBD1 as D (6 bases). The CDR3 spans 15 residues. Trimming removed 4 bases from V and 4 bases from J, with 15 bases in between. Germline assignment: CDR1 SGHRS and CDR2 YFSETQ. DNA of the CDR3: TGCGCCAGCAGCCAGGACAGTCCGGGGTACAATGAGCAGTTCTTC. This translates into CASSQDSPGYNEQFF.

The genes are TRBV7-9 and TRBJ2-1; D is perhaps TRBD2 (7 bases). The CDR3 contains 14 residues. Per germline, CDR1 SEHNR and CDR2 FQNEAQ (reference sequence). Trimming left V 1 base short and J 8 bases short, with 12 bases between. CDR3 sequence (DNA): TGTGCCAGCAGCTTAGACGGGGGGCGGCATGAGCAGTTCTTC. It yields the protein CASSLDGGRHEQFF.

The chain has TRBV5-8 and TRBJ1-2; D is uncertain. Germline CDR1 reads SGHTS; CDR2 reads YDEGEE. Deletions cut 4 bases from V and 0 bases from J, with 19 bases between. The CDR3 is made up of 17 amino acids. The CDR3 DNA reads as TGTGCCAGCAGCCCCCCGATGGTCCGCCGGGCTAACTATGGCTACACCTTC. Translation gives CASSPPMVRRANYGYTF. The full variable domain, with the rest looked up from reference TRBV5-8 and TRBJ1-2, is EAGVTQSPTHLIKTRGQQATLRCSPISGHTSVYWYQQALGLGLQFLLWYDEGEERNRGNFPPRFSGRQFPNYSSELNVNALELEDSALYLCASSPPMVRRANYGYTFGSGTRLTVV.

This chain links TRBV19 with TRBJ2-1, with D tentatively TRBD2 (5 bases). The V end was cut by 9 bases, the J end by 6 bases, with 24 bases between. This CDR3 region has 16 residues. From germline, CDR1 is LNHDA and CDR2 SQIVND (reference sequence). The CDR3 coding sequence is TGTGCCAGCCTAAGAAGCGGACTCCGCCTCGGCAATGAGCAGTTCTTC. Translated: CASLRSGLRLGNEQFF. The full variable domain, with the rest looked up from reference TRBV19 and TRBJ2-1, is DGGITQSPKYLFRKEGQNVTLSCEQNLNHDAMYWYRQDPGQGLRLIYYSQIVNDFQKGDIAEGYSVSREKKESFPLTVTSAQKNPTAFYLCASLRSGLRLGNEQFFGPGTRLTVL.

This chain links TRBV5-4 with TRBJ2-1; tentatively, D is TRBD2 (6 bases). Trimming took 3 bases from V and 6 from J, leaving 16 bases between them. Germline values: CDR1 SGHNT, CDR2 YYREEE (reference sequence). The CDR3 has 15 residues. The CDR3 protein is CASSSTSLSTNEQFF. CDR3 DNA: TGTGCCAGCAGCTCTACTAGCCTTTCGACCAATGAGCAGTTCTTC. The variable domain in full, completed from reference TRBV5-4 and TRBJ2-1, reads ETGVTQSPTHLIKTRGQQVTLRCSSQSGHNTVSWYQQALGQGPQFIFQYYREEENGRGNFPPRFSGLQFPNYSSELNVNALELDDSALYLCASSSTSLSTNEQFFGPGTRLTVL.

The V and J genes are TRBV6-2 or TRBV6-3 and TRBJ2-7, with 8 bases lining up with TRBD2. The germline gives CDR1 MNHEY, CDR2 SVGEGT. This CDR3 region has 16 residues. The trim removed 0 bases at V and 3 bases at J, leaving 7 bases unmatched. The CDR3 here is CASSYSLAGPIYEQYF. The DNA of the CDR3 is TGTGCCAGCAGTTACTCCCTAGCGGGCCCGATCTACGAGCAGTACTTC.

The chain joins TRBV5-1 to TRBJ2-3, with TRBD2 identical over 11 bases. The germline V gene has CDR1 SGHRS and CDR2 YFSETQ. V dropped 4 bases and J dropped 2; count of bases not matched to a gene: 6. This CDR3 has 16 amino acids. CDR3 region: CASSHTSGRSTDTQYF. The CDR3 DNA reads as TGCGCCAGCAGCCACACTAGCGGGAGATCCACAGATACGCAGTATTTT.

The CDR3 is CASSLKTSGSGYNEQFF. The CDR3 coding sequence is TGTGCCAGCAGCTTAAAGACTAGCGGGAGTGGGTACAATGAGCAGTTCTTC. The rearrangement uses TRBV7-3 and TRBJ2-1; TRBD2 aligns across 12 bases. Trimming cost V 1 base and J 4 bases; bases outside gene matches: 5. This CDR3 is 17 amino acids long. Germline V gene sequence: CDR1 SGHTA, CDR2 FQGTGA.

This clone came up a few times. The DNA for the CDR3 is TGTGCCAGTAGTATAACCGGGAGCTCCTACGAGCAGTACTTC. Translated, it gives CASSITGSSYEQYF. J is TRBJ2-7 and V is TRBV19; a possible D gene is TRBD2 (6 bases). V was trimmed by 2 bases and J by 0 bases, leaving 8 bases between them. Germline values: CDR1 LNHDA, CDR2 SQIVND (reference sequence). The CDR3 has 14 residues.

The chain couples TRBV7-2 to TRBJ1-3, with no clear D. Germline CDR1 SGHTA, CDR2 FQGNSA. The V gene lost 5 bases and the J gene lost 0 bases, with 11 bases spanning the gap. This CDR3 comprises 15 residues. The CDR3 nucleotides are TGTGCCAGCAGCGGGCAGGCGGGCTCTGGAAACACCATATATTTT. Translating gives CASSGQAGSGNTIYF.